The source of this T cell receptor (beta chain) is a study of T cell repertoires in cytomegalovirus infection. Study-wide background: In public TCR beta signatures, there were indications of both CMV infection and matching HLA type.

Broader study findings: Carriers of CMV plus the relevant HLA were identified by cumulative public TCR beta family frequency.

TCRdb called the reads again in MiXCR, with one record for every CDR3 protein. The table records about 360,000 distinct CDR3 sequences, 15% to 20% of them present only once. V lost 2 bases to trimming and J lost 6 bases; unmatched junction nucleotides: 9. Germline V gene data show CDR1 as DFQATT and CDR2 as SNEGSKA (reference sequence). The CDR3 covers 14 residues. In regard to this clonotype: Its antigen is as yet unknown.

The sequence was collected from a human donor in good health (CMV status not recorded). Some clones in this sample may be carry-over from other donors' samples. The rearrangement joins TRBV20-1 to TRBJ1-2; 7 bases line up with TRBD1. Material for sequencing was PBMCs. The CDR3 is CSARFSGTAHGYTF. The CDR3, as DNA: TGCAGTGCTAGATTTTCAGGGACAGCCCATGGCTACACCTTC.